This T cell receptor beta chain originates from a study of OX40 agonist ivuxolimab in advanced cancers. About the study: The study gave patients intravenous ivuxolimab at 0.01 to 10 mg/kg every 2 weeks.

This clone was recorded once. What it binds is not known. Method: immunoSEQ multiplex PCR; TCRdb's copy keeps in-frame clones and lacks some. The table includes some 64,000 clones, 70% to 90% detected once. Whole-study results and caveats: Clonal expansion by week 6 occurred in CD4+ and CD8+ blood T cells (at 0.1 to 3.0 mg/kg). A proportion of nonresponders additionally exhibited low normalized T-cell clonal expansion.

Deletions cut 5 bases from V and 8 bases from J, with 12 bases between. Germline CDR1 and CDR2: LNHDA and SQIVND (reference sequence). The CDR3 covers 12 residues. The specimen was CD4+ or CD8+ T cells sorted from blood, collected in a trial of the OX40 agonist ivuxolimab. This chain uses TRBV19 with TRBJ1-2; no firm D call. This TCR derives from an adult with an advanced solid tumor such as melanoma, head and neck, liver or kidney cancer. In DNA, the CDR3 is TGTGCCAGTAGTCCTGACCCAGAAGGCTACACCTTC. As protein: CASSPDPEGYTF.